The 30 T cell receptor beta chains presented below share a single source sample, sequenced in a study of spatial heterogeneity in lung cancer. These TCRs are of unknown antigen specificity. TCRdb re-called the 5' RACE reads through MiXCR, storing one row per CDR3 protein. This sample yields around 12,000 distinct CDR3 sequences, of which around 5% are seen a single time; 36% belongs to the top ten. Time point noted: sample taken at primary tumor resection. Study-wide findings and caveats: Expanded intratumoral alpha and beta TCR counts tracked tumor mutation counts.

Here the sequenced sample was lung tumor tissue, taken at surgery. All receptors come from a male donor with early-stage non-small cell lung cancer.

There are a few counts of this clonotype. The CDR3: CSARPGLTYEQYF. The CDR3 bases are TGCAGTGCTAGACCGGGACTGACCTACGAGCAGTACTTC. The gene calls are TRBV20-1 and TRBJ2-7; TRBD2 might be the D (6 bases). The germline gives CDR1 DFQATT, CDR2 SNEGSKA (reference sequence). The CDR3 covers 13 residues. V was shortened by 2 bases and J by 2 bases, with 10 bases between the two germline ends.

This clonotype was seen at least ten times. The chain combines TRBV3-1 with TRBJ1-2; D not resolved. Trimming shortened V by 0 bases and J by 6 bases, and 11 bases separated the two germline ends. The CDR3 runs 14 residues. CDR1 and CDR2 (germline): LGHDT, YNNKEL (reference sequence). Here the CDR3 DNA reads TGTGCCAGCAGCCAAGATATGGGGAGGGATGGCTACACCTTC. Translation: CASSQDMGRDGYTF.

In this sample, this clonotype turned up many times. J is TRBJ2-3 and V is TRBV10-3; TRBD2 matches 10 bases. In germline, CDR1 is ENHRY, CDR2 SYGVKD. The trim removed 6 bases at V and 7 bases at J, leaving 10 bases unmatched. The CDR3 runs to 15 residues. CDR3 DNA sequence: TGTGCCATCAGCTCCTCCAGCGGGGGGGCGAATACGCAGTATTTT. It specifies CAISSSSGGANTQYF.

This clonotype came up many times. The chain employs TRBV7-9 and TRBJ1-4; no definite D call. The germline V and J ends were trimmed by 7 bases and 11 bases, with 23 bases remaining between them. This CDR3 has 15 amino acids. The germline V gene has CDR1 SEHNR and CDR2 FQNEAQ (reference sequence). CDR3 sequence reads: CASNVDRANPGKLFF. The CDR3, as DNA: TGTGCCAGCAACGTGGATCGGGCCAATCCCGGGAAACTGTTTTTT.

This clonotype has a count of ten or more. The chain's CDR3 is CSARRRLAGNSPLHF. The CDR3 region has the DNA TGCAGTGCTAGACGACGACTAGCGGGCAATTCACCCCTCCACTTT. V is TRBV20-1 and J is TRBJ1-6; D not certain. V lost 2 bases and J lost 7, with 15 bases in between. There are 15 residues in the CDR3. Germline CDR1 DFQATT, CDR2 SNEGSKA (reference sequence).

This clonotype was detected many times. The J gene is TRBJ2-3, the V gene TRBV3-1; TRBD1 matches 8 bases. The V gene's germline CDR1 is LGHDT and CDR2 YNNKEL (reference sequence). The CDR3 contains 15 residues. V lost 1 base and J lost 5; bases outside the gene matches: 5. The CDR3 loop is CASSQGTGSVDTQYF. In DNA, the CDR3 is TGTGCCAGCAGCCAAGGGACAGGGTCTGTAGATACGCAGTATTTT.

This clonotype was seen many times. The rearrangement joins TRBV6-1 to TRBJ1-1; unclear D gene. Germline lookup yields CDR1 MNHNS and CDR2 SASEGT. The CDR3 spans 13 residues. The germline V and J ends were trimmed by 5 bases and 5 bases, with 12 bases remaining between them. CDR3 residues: CASSLRLFTEAFF. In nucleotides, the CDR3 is TGTGCCAGCAGTTTGCGTCTCTTTACTGAAGCTTTCTTT.

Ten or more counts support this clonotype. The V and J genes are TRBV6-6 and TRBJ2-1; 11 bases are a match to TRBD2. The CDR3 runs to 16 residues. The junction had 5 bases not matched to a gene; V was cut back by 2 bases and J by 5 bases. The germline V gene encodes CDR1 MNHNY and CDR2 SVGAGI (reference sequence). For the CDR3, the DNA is TGTGCCAGCAGTTACCCCGCACTAGCGGGAGACAATGAGCAGTTCTTC. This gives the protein CASSYPALAGDNEQFF.

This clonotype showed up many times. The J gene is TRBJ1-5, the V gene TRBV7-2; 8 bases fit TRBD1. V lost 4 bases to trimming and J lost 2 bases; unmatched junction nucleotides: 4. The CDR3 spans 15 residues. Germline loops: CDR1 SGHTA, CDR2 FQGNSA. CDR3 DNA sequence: TGTGCCAGCAGCTGGACAGGGTCAGGCAATCAGCCCCAGCATTTT. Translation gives CASSWTGSGNQPQHF.

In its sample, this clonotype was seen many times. The CDR3 loop reads CSTKQANTEAFF. The CDR3 coding sequence is TGCAGCACCAAACAAGCGAACACTGAAGCTTTCTTT. The chain has TRBV29-1 and TRBJ1-1; no firm D call. This CDR3 spans 12 amino acids. Per the germline V gene, CDR1 is SQVTM and CDR2 is ANQGSEA. Deletions cut 8 bases from V and 1 base from J, with 11 bases between.

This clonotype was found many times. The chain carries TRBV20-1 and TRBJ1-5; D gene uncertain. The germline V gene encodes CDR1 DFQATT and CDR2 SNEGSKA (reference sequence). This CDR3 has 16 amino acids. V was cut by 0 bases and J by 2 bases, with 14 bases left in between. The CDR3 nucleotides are TGCAGTGCTAGAGAGTGGGCCCCGGGAGGCAATCAGCCCCAGCATTTT. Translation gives CSAREWAPGGNQPQHF.

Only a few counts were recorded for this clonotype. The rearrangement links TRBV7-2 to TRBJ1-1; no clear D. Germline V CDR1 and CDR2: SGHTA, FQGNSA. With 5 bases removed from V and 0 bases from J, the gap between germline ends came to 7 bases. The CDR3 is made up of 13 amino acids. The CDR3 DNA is TGTGCCAGCAGCCCTACGGTGAACACTGAAGCTTTCTTT. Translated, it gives CASSPTVNTEAFF.

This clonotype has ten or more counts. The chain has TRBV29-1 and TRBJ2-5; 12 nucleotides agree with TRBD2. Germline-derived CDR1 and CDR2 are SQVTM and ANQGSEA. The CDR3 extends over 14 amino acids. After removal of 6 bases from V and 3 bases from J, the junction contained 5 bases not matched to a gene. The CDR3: CSVGPSGGEETQYF. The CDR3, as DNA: TGCAGCGTCGGTCCTAGCGGGGGGGAAGAGACCCAGTACTTC.

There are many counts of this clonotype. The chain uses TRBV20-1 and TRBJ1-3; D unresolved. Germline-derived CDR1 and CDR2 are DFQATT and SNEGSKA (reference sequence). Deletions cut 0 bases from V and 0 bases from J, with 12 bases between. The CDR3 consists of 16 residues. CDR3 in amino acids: CSARDSLSVSGNTIYF. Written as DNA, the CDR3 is TGCAGTGCTAGAGATAGCTTGTCAGTCTCTGGAAACACCATATATTTT.

The CDR3 spells CSPRGNTDTQYF. As DNA, the CDR3 is TGCAGTCCGAGGGGGAACACAGATACGCAGTATTTT. The chain combines TRBV20-1 with TRBJ2-3, with TRBD1 as a possible D gene (6 bases). From germline, CDR1 is DFQATT and CDR2 SNEGSKA (reference sequence). There are 12 residues in the CDR3. V lost 8 bases to trimming and J lost 2 bases, with 11 bases between them.

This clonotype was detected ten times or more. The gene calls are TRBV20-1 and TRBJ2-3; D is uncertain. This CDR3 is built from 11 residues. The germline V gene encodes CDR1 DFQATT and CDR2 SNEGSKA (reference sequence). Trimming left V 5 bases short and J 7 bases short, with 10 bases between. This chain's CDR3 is CSAVIAYTQYF. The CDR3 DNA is TGCAGTGCTGTTATAGCTTATACGCAGTATTTT.

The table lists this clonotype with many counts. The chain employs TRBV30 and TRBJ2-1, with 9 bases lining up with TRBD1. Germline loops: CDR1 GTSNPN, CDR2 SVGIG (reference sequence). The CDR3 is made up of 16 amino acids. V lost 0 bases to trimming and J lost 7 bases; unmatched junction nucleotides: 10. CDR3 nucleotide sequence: TGTGCCTGGAGTGTACCACGGACAGGGGCGAAAAATGAGCAGTTCTTC. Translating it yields CAWSVPRTGAKNEQFF.

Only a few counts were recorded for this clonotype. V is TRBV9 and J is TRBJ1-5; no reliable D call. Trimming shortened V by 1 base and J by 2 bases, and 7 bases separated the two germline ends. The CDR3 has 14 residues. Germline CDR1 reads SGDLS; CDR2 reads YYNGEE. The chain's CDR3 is CASSVQPGNQPQHF. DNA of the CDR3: TGTGCCAGCAGCGTACAGCCGGGCAATCAGCCCCAGCATTTT.

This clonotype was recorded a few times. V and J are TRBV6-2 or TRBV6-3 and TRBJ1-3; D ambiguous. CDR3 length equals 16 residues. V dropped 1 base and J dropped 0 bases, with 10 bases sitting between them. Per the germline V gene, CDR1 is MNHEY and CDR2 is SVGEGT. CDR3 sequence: CASSYFGESSGNTIYF. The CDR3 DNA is TGTGCCAGCAGTTACTTCGGGGAGAGCTCTGGAAACACCATATATTTT.

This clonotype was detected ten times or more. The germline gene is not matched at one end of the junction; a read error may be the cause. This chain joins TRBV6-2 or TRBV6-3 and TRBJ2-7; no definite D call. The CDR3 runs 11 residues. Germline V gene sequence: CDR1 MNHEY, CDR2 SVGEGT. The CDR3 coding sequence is TGTGCCAGCAGTAACTCCTACGAGCAGTACTTC. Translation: CASSNSYEQYF.

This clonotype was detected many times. The CDR3 nucleotides read TGTGCCAGCAGGGACAGGGTGAGGGAGCAGTACTTC. Its protein is CASRDRVREQYF. The rearrangement uses TRBV27 and TRBJ2-7, with TRBD1 matching over 8 bases. Per the germline V gene, CDR1 is MNHEY and CDR2 is SMNVEV (reference sequence). The CDR3 contains 12 residues. The trim removed 6 bases at V and 7 bases at J, leaving 5 bases unmatched.

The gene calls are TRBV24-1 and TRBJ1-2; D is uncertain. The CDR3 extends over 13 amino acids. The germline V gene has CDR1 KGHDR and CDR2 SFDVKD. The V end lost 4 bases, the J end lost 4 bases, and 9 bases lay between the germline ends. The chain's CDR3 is CATSETLSYGYTF. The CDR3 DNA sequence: TGTGCCACCAGTGAAACTTTGAGCTATGGCTACACCTTC.

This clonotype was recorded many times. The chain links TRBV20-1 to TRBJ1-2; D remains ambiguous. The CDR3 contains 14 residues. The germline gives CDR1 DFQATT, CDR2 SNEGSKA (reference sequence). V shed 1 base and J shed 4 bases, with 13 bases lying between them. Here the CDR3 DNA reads TGCAGTGCTAGAGTCAGCTCGGGGAGCTATGGCTACACCTTC. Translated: CSARVSSGSYGYTF.

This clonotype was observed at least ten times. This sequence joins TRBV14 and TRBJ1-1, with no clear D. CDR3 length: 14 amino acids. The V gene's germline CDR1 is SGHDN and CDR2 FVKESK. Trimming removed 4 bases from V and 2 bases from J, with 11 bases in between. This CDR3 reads CASSRRRTNTEAFF. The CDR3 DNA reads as TGTGCCAGCAGCCGTCGGAGGACCAACACTGAAGCTTTCTTT.

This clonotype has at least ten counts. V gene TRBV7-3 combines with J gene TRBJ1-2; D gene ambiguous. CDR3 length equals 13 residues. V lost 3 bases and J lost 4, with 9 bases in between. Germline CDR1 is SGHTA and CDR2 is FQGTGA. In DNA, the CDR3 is TGTGCCAGCAGCTTTGGGAGAGTCTATGGCTACACCTTC. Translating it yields CASSFGRVYGYTF.

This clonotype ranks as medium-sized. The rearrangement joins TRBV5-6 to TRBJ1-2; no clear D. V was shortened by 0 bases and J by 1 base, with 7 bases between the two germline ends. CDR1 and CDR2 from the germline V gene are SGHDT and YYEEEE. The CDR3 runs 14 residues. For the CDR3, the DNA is TGTGCCAGCAGCTTGGTGGGCGTTAACTATGGCTACACCTTC. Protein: CASSLVGVNYGYTF.

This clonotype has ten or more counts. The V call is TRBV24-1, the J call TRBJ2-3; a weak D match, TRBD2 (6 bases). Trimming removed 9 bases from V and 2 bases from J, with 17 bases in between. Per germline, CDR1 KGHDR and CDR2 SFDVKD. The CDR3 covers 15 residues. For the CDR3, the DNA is TGTGCCACCGGAGTCCGGGAGCTCGACACAGATACGCAGTATTTT. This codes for CATGVRELDTDTQYF.

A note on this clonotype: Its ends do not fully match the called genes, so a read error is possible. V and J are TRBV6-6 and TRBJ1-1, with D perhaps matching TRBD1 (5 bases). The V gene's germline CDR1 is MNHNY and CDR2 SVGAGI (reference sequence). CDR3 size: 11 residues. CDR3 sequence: CASSPGLFAFF. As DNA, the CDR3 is TGTGCCAGCAGCCCAGGGTTATTCGCTTTTTTT.

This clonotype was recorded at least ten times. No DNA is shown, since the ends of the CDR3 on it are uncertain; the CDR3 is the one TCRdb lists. The CDR3 sequence is CASSSSDIFDTQYF. This rearrangement joins TRBV6-6 to TRBJ2-3; the table's D call of TRBD1 was not tested on the DNA. The CDR3 is made up of 14 amino acids, end residues included. Germline V gene data show CDR1 as MNHNY and CDR2 as SVGAGI (reference sequence).

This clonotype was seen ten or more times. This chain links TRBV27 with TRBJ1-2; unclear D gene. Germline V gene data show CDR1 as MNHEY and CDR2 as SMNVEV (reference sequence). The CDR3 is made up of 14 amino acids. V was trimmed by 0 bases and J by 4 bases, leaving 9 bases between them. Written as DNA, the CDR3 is TGTGCCAGCAGTTTATCGGTCAGCCTCTATGGCTACACCTTC. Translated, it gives CASSLSVSLYGYTF.